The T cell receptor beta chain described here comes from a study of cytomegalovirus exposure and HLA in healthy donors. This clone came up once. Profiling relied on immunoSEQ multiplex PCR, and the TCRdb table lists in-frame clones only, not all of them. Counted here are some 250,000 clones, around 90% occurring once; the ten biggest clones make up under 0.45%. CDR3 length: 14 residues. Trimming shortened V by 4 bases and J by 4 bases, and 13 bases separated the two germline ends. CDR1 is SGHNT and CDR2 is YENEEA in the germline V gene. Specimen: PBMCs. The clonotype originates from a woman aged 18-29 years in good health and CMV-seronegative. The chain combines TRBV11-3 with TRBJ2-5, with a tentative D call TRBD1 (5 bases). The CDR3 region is CASSSTARGETQYF. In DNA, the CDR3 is TGTGCCAGCAGCTCCACAGCTAGGGGAGAGACCCAGTACTTC.